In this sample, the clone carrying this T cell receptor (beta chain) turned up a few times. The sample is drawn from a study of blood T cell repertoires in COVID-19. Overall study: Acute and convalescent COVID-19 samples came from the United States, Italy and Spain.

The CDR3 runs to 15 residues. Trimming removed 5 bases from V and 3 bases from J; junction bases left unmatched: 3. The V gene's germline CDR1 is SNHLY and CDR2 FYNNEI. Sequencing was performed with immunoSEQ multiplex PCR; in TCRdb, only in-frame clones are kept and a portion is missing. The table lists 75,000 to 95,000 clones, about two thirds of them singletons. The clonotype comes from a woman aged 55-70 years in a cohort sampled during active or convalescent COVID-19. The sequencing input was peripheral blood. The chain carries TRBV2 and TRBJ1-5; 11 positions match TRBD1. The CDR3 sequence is CASSPDRGLNQPQHF. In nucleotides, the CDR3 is TGTGCCAGCAGTCCGGACAGGGGGCTCAATCAGCCCCAGCATTTT.